One and the same sample provided the 25 T cell receptor beta chains below, sequenced in a study of response to subunit inactivated influenza vaccine. TCRdb re-derived calls from the RT-PCR reads in MiXCR, one entry per CDR3 protein. The repertoire holds 800,000 or so distinct CDR3 sequences, around 20% seen once, with about a tenth in the top ten. The sequences come from PBMCs from blood, collected about 5 days after vaccination. Every receptor here comes from a man in his fifties or sixties who received an inactivated influenza vaccine.

V usage is TRBV5-5 and J usage is TRBJ2-1; maybe TRBD1 (5 bases). CDR1 SGHKS and CDR2 YYEKEE come from the germline V gene (reference sequence). The ends were cut back, 5 bases at V and 11 bases at J, with 14 bases in the middle. The CDR3 has 12 residues. The CDR3: CASSFRAIQQFF. The CDR3 DNA reads TGTGCCAGCAGTTTCAGGGCTATTCAGCAGTTCTTC. Together with reference TRBV5-5 and TRBJ2-1, the CDR3 gives the full variable domain: DAGVTQSPTHLIKTRGQQVTLRCSPISGHKSVSWYQQVLGQGPQFIFQYYEKEERGRGNFPDRFSARQFPNYSSELNVNALLLGDSALYLCASSFRAIQQFFGPGTRLTVL.

This clonotype came up a few times. V and J are TRBV20-1 and TRBJ2-5; D is perhaps TRBD2 (6 bases). The germline CDR1 and CDR2 sequences are DFQATT and SNEGSKA (reference sequence). The CDR3 length is 15 residues. Trimming removed 5 bases at V and 1 base at J, with 17 bases between. As DNA, the CDR3 is TGCAGTGCTGCCCGGAGCGCGGGGAGCCAAGAGACCCAGTACTTC. This gives the protein CSAARSAGSQETQYF.

This clonotype has only a few counts. The V call is TRBV5-5, the J call TRBJ1-1; no clear D. The CDR3 loop spans 14 amino acids. Between the trimmed V and J ends, which lost 1 base and 5 bases, there was a span of 12 bases. Germline CDR1 and CDR2: SGHKS and YYEKEE (reference sequence). The CDR3 sequence is CASSLPLGGTEAFF. The CDR3 bases are TGTGCCAGCAGCTTGCCCCTTGGTGGGACTGAAGCTTTCTTT.

In this sample, this clonotype turned up many times. The chain combines TRBV12-3 or TRBV12-4 with TRBJ2-5; 10 bases are shared with TRBD2. The CDR3 totals 14 residues. V gave up 8 bases and J gave up 5 bases; unmatched junction bases: 8. CDR3 in DNA: TGTGCCAGCTCTAAAGCGGGAGGGGAGGAGACCCAGTACTTC. This encodes CASSKAGGEETQYF.

This rearrangement joins TRBV10-3 to TRBJ2-5; 11 nucleotides agree with TRBD2. Germline assignment: CDR1 ENHRY and CDR2 SYGVKD. This CDR3 contains 16 residues. J lost 3 bases, V lost 5 bases, and 8 bases had no gene match. The CDR3 region has the DNA TGTGCCATCAGTTTTGGGCCGACTAGCGGGGAAGAGACCCAGTACTTC. Its protein product is CAISFGPTSGEETQYF.

This clonotype was picked up a small number of times. The chain has TRBV15 and TRBJ2-3; 7 bases line up with TRBD1. V was clipped by 0 bases and J by 2 bases; unmatched bases: 2. The CDR3 is made up of 15 amino acids. Germline CDR1 is LNHNV and CDR2 is YYDKDF (reference sequence). CDR3 bases: TGTGCCACCAGCAGAGACGGGACAGCCACAGATACGCAGTATTTT. Its protein product is CATSRDGTATDTQYF.

The CDR3 here is CSVEGRLATDTQYF. DNA of the CDR3: TGCAGCGTTGAAGGTCGACTAGCGACAGATACGCAGTATTTT. The rearrangement uses TRBV29-1 and TRBJ2-3; 8 positions agree with TRBD2. Germline assignment: CDR1 SQVTM and CDR2 ANQGSEA. V shed 1 base and J 3 bases; nucleotides not matched to a gene: 3. CDR3 length: 14 amino acids.

The chain combines TRBV6-5 with TRBJ1-3; tentatively, D is TRBD1 (5 bases). The CDR3 loop spans 14 amino acids. Between the trimmed V and J ends, which lost 2 bases and 4 bases, there was a span of 9 bases. Per germline, CDR1 MNHEY and CDR2 SVGAGI. CDR3 protein: CASSYRGGGNTIYF. The CDR3 DNA follows: TGTGCCAGCAGTTACAGGGGTGGAGGAAACACCATATATTTT.

This clonotype came up a few times. The chain couples TRBV25-1 to TRBJ2-7; TRBD2 matches 8 bases. Trimming cost V 8 bases and J 0 bases; bases outside gene matches: 18. The CDR3 sequence is 18 residues long. Germline V gene data show CDR1 as MGHDK and CDR2 as SYGVNS. In DNA, the CDR3 is TGTGCCAGCCAGGGGACTAGGCGGGAGAAGAGGAGCTCCTACGAGCAGTACTTC. Its protein is CASQGTRREKRSSYEQYF.

This clonotype occurred a few times. The V call is TRBV20-1, the J call TRBJ2-7; the match to TRBD2 covers 8 bases. CDR3 length equals 18 residues. Germline trimming cut 0 bases from V and 1 base from J; bases unmatched to any gene: 14. The germline V gene encodes CDR1 DFQATT and CDR2 SNEGSKA (reference sequence). The CDR3 sequence is CSARDLSAGGRPSYEQYF. The CDR3, as DNA: TGCAGTGCTAGAGATCTATCCGCAGGCGGGAGGCCTTCCTACGAGCAGTACTTC.

This clonotype was detected a few times. The V call is TRBV5-1, the J call TRBJ1-4; 8 bases are a match to TRBD1. Germline CDR1 is SGHRS and CDR2 is YFSETQ. CDR3 length: 15 residues. J gave up 1 base and V 2 bases, and 1 base lay outside the gene matches. The CDR3 is CASSLQGGTNEKLFF. The CDR3 DNA sequence: TGCGCCAGCAGCTTACAGGGGGGAACTAATGAAAAACTGTTTTTT.

The chain combines TRBV7-2 with TRBJ1-2, with 12 bases matching TRBD1. This CDR3 has 16 residues. After removal of 5 bases from V and 13 bases from J, the junction contained 17 bases not matched to a gene. CDR1 is SGHTA and CDR2 is FQGNSA in the germline V gene. The CDR3 coding sequence is TGTGCCAGCAGCCCAGGGACAGGGGGCACCTATCGTACTGTCACCTTC. This sequence encodes CASSPGTGGTYRTVTF.

This clonotype was counted a few times. V usage is TRBV6-4 and J usage is TRBJ1-1; 7 bases agree with TRBD1. Trimming at V came to 5 bases and at J to 8 bases, leaving 8 bases not matched to a gene. The CDR3 extends over 13 amino acids. Germline V gene lookup returns CDR1 MRHNA and CDR2 SNTAGT. CDR3 nucleotides: TGTGCCAGCAGTCACCAGACAGGGACGGAAGCTTTCTTT. Its translation is CASSHQTGTEAFF.

There are many counts of this clonotype. This chain links TRBV28 with TRBJ2-2, with D possibly matching TRBD1 (5 bases). The V gene's germline CDR1 is MDHEN and CDR2 SYDVKM. The CDR3 length is 15 residues. The ends were cut back, 7 bases at V and 1 base at J, with 13 bases in the middle. CDR3: CASKLPGQNTGELFF. CDR3 nucleotide sequence: TGTGCCAGCAAACTACCCGGACAGAACACCGGGGAGCTGTTTTTT.

This clonotype was observed a handful of times. This sequence joins TRBV2 and TRBJ2-7; 7 bases fit TRBD2. This CDR3 has 13 residues. The V and J ends lost 6 bases and 3 bases, in that order; junction bases with no gene match: 5. The germline CDR1 and CDR2 sequences are SNHLY and FYNNEI. CDR3 in amino acids: CASRAGTNYEQYF. The CDR3 nucleotides are TGTGCCAGCAGGGCCGGGACTAACTACGAGCAGTACTTC. The complete variable domain, with remaining parts taken from reference TRBV2 and TRBJ2-7, reads EPEVTQTPSHQVTQMGQEVILRCVPISNHLYFYWYRQILGQKVEFLVSFYNNEISEKSEIFDDQFSVERPDGSNFTLKIRSTKLEDSAMYFCASRAGTNYEQYFGPGTRLTVT.

This clonotype has more than one count but fewer than ten. V is TRBV3-1 and J is TRBJ2-5; D may be TRBD2 (6 bases). Between the trimmed V and J ends, which lost 0 bases and 4 bases, there was a span of 12 bases. The germline CDR1 and CDR2 sequences are LGHDT and YNNKEL (reference sequence). This CDR3 spans 15 amino acids. The CDR3 DNA reads as TGTGCCAGCAGCCAAGAATACACTAGCAGAGAGACCCAGTACTTC. Its protein product is CASSQEYTSRETQYF.

This clonotype was counted between two and nine times. The chain links TRBV7-2 to TRBJ1-1; unclear D gene. This CDR3 has 13 residues. The germline CDR1 and CDR2 sequences are SGHTA and FQGNSA. V was clipped by 2 bases and J by 5 bases, with 9 bases between them. For the CDR3, the DNA is TGTGCCAGCAGCTTACGCGGCAGGACTGAAGCTTTCTTT. Protein product: CASSLRGRTEAFF.

This clonotype occurred a few times. The chain employs TRBV3-1 and TRBJ1-6; D possibly corresponds to TRBD1 (6 bases). CDR3 length: 15 amino acids. Germline CDR1 reads LGHDT; CDR2 reads YNNKEL (reference sequence). V lost 6 bases and J 8 bases, leaving 17 bases between the germline ends. The CDR3 bases are TGTGCCAGCAGAATGGACAGATCGGTTTATTCACCCCTCCACTTT. It yields the protein CASRMDRSVYSPLHF.

The sample holds many counts of this clonotype. J is TRBJ1-3 and V is TRBV5-1; D is ambiguous. There are 15 residues in the CDR3. The V and J ends lost 0 bases and 0 bases respectively, with 7 bases between them. From germline, CDR1 is SGHRS and CDR2 YFSETQ. The CDR3 reads CASSLAAASGNTIYF. CDR3 nucleotide sequence: TGCGCCAGCAGCTTGGCGGCAGCCTCTGGAAACACCATATATTTT.

V usage is TRBV20-1 and J usage is TRBJ1-1, with D hard to call. The CDR3 is 13 amino acids. Germline V gene data show CDR1 as DFQATT and CDR2 as SNEGSKA (reference sequence). The ends were cut back, 3 bases at V and 4 bases at J, with 12 bases in the middle. CDR3 region: CSARVWVGTEAFF. The CDR3 coding sequence is TGCAGTGCTAGGGTGTGGGTGGGCACTGAAGCTTTCTTT.

This clonotype was counted at least ten times. This chain uses TRBV5-5 with TRBJ2-1; the D is unclear. The CDR3 consists of 14 residues. Trimming pared 4 bases from V and 1 base from J, leaving 9 bases between. CDR1 is SGHKS and CDR2 is YYEKEE in the germline V gene (reference sequence). The CDR3, as DNA: TGTGCCAGCAGCGATGGTAGGTCCTACAATGAGCAGTTCTTC. It is translated as CASSDGRSYNEQFF.

This clonotype occurred a few times. The chain uses TRBV3-1 and TRBJ2-7; D not certain. Trimming pared 3 bases from V and 7 bases from J, leaving 10 bases between. The CDR3 covers 12 residues. Germline V CDR1 and CDR2: LGHDT, YNNKEL (reference sequence). Here the CDR3 reads CASSQSAWEQYF. Written as DNA, the CDR3 is TGTGCCAGCAGCCAGTCCGCGTGGGAGCAGTACTTC.

The CDR3 protein is CASSEGTSGYTDTQYF. In nucleotides, the CDR3 is TGCGCCAGCAGCGAGGGGACTAGCGGTTACACAGATACGCAGTATTTT. The genes are TRBV5-1 and TRBJ2-3; 11 bases fit TRBD2. The CDR3 consists of 16 residues. Losses at the gene ends were 4 bases for V and 2 bases for J; bases not matched to a gene: 6. Germline V CDR1 and CDR2: SGHRS, YFSETQ.

The V and J genes are TRBV7-8 and TRBJ2-1; TRBD1 agrees at 10 bases. Trimming at V came to 3 bases and at J to 6 bases, leaving 2 bases not matched to a gene. CDR3 length: 14 amino acids. Germline CDR1 reads SGHVS; CDR2 reads FQNEAQ. CDR3 sequence (DNA): TGTGCCAGCAGCTTGGACAGGGGGGGCAATGAGCAGTTCTTC. Translation gives CASSLDRGGNEQFF.

The CDR3 DNA sequence: TGTGCCAGCAGCGATGCCGGGACTAGCTGGGAGACCCAGTACTTC. It codes for CASSDAGTSWETQYF. V and J are TRBV28 and TRBJ2-5, with 9 bases fitting TRBD2. Per the germline V gene, CDR1 is MDHEN and CDR2 is SYDVKM. The CDR3 is 15 amino acids. J was trimmed by 5 bases and V by 6 bases; bases with no gene match: 10.